This T cell receptor (beta chain) originates from a study of blood T cell repertoires in COVID-19. Study-level background: PBMCs, B-cell-depleted T cells, or T cells were the source of the cDNA or gDNA that made up the material.

Clones were sequenced by immunoSEQ multiplex PCR, and TCRdb holds only the in-frame ones, with some missing. There are approximately 190,000 clones in the sample; roughly 79% occur only once, and 6.9% lies in the top ten. CDR1 and CDR2 (germline): SGHTA, FQGTGA. CDR3 size: 14 residues. Trimming took off 9 bases at V and 0 bases at J, with 11 bases between the two ends. This receptor was obtained from a human donor with acute or convalescent COVID-19. The donor label of this sample is uncertain. The J gene is TRBJ1-4, the V gene TRBV7-3; no clear D. Sequencing input: peripheral blood. The CDR3 sequence is CASGGHTTNEKLFF. The CDR3 DNA sequence: TGTGCCAGTGGAGGCCACACAACTAATGAAAAACTGTTTTTT. The complete variable domain, with remaining parts taken from reference TRBV7-3 and TRBJ1-4, reads GAGVSQTPSNKVTEKGKYVELRCDPISGHTALYWYRQSLGQGPEFLIYFQGTGAADDSGLPNDRFFAVRPEGSVSTLKIQRTERGDSAVYLCASGGHTTNEKLFFGSGTQLSVL.